One sample yielded the 11 T cell receptor beta chains listed below, sequenced in a study of blood T cell repertoires in COVID-19. Produced via immunoSEQ multiplex PCR; TCRdb's table is partial and in-frame only. Among 200,000 to 250,000 clones listed, 82% were seen once. Specimen: PBMCs or T cells enriched from blood (not recorded which). These receptors all stem from a man aged 40-49 years who had recovered from COVID-19.

This chain joins TRBV11-2 and TRBJ1-2; no reliable D call. The CDR3 spans 15 residues. V was trimmed by 2 bases and J by 3 bases, leaving 13 bases between them. The germline V gene has CDR1 SGHAT and CDR2 FQNNGV. Here the CDR3 DNA reads TGTGCCAGCAGCTTAAACCCTCAGGCCTACTATGGCTACACCTTC. This codes for CASSLNPQAYYGYTF.

V is TRBV6-9 and J is TRBJ1-1; 8 bases fit TRBD1. Germline trimming cut 6 bases from V and 4 bases from J; bases unmatched to any gene: 7. Germline loops: CDR1 MNHGY, CDR2 SVAAGI. The CDR3 has 14 amino acids. CDR3 coding DNA: TGTGCCAGCAGCTCTCGGACAGGGCCCACTGAAGCTTTCTTT. Translating gives CASSSRTGPTEAFF.

This chain joins TRBV11-2 and TRBJ1-1; no definite D call. The germline V gene encodes CDR1 SGHAT and CDR2 FQNNGV. V lost 0 bases and J lost 7, with 9 bases in between. The CDR3 length is 13 residues. Here the CDR3 reads CASSLDIWSEAFF. In DNA form, the CDR3 reads TGTGCCAGCAGCTTAGATATTTGGAGTGAAGCTTTCTTT.

This sequence joins TRBV9 and TRBJ2-1, with 7 bases that match TRBD2. Germline V gene lookup returns CDR1 SGDLS and CDR2 YYNGEE. The CDR3 loop spans 15 amino acids. Trimming at V came to 1 base and at J to 5 bases, leaving 6 bases not matched to a gene. CDR3 in DNA: TGTGCCAGCAGCGTAATAGCGGGTAATCACAATGAGCAGTTCTTC. Its translation: CASSVIAGNHNEQFF.

This clone was seen just once. The chain combines TRBV28 with TRBJ1-1; D not resolved. In germline, CDR1 is MDHEN, CDR2 SYDVKM. Trimming took 4 bases from V and 4 from J, leaving 13 bases between them. CDR3 length equals 14 residues. The CDR3 nucleotides read TGTGCCAGCAGTTATCCTCCTCTAGGCACTGAAGCTTTCTTT. Amino acids: CASSYPPLGTEAFF.

Only a few counts were recorded for this clone. V usage is TRBV28 and J usage is TRBJ1-2; the match to TRBD1 covers 7 bases. Looked up from germline, CDR1 is MDHEN and CDR2 is SYDVKM. The length of the CDR3 is 14 residues. V gave up 4 bases and J gave up 8 bases; unmatched junction bases: 10. In DNA, the CDR3 is TGTGCCAGCAGTTCAAACGACAGGGCGGGCGGCTACACCTTC. It is translated as CASSSNDRAGGYTF.

The sample holds one count of this clone. V is TRBV24-1 and J is TRBJ2-1; tentative D call: TRBD1 (6 bases). The CDR3 spans 16 residues. Germline V gives CDR1 KGHDR, CDR2 SFDVKD. Trimming shortened V by 3 bases and J by 2 bases, and 13 bases separated the two germline ends. CDR3 sequence (DNA): TGTGCCACCAGTGATCGACAGGCACGGGCCTACAATGAGCAGTTCTTC. Translation gives CATSDRQARAYNEQFF.

The V call is TRBV19, the J call TRBJ1-5, with 11 nucleotides matching TRBD1. CDR1 LNHDA and CDR2 SQIVND come from the germline V gene (reference sequence). The CDR3 is made up of 19 amino acids. V lost 4 bases to trimming and J lost 0 bases; unmatched junction nucleotides: 11. The CDR3 DNA reads TGTGCCAGTAGTAGAAAGACGAGGGACAGGGGGTATAGCAATCAGCCCCAGCATTTT. Its translation is CASSRKTRDRGYSNQPQHF.

The CDR3 loop is CASSLREYNEQFF. Written as DNA, the CDR3 is TGCGCCAGCAGTCTTCGGGAGTACAATGAGCAGTTCTTC. The chain is built from TRBV5-1 and TRBJ2-1; possibly TRBD2 for D (6 bases). Germline CDR1 and CDR2: SGHRS and YFSETQ. This CDR3 is 13 amino acids long. V was clipped by 5 bases and J by 4 bases, with 10 bases between them.

CDR3 residues: CASSEARGQPQHF. In DNA form, the CDR3 reads TGTGCCAGCAGTGAAGCACGGGGACAGCCCCAGCATTTT. The chain combines TRBV6-1 with TRBJ1-5; D call uncertain. CDR1 MNHNS and CDR2 SASEGT come from the germline V gene. V was shortened by 0 bases and J by 7 bases, with 7 bases between the two germline ends. This CDR3 has 13 amino acids.

This clone was detected only once. This chain uses TRBV9 with TRBJ2-3; no reliable D call. Germline lookup yields CDR1 SGDLS and CDR2 YYNGEE. The CDR3 contains 13 residues. V lost 0 bases and J lost 5, with 7 bases in between. The chain's CDR3 is CASSVDGRDTQYF. CDR3 nucleotide sequence: TGTGCCAGCAGCGTAGATGGGCGAGATACGCAGTATTTT.